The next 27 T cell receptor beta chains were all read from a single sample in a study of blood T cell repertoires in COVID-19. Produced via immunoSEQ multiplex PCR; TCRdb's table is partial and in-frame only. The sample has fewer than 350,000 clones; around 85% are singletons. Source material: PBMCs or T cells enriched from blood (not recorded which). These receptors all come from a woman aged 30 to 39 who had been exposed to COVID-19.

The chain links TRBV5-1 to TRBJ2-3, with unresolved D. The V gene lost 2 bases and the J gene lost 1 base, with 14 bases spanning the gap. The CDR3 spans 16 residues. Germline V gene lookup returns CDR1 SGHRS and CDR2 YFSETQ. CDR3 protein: CASSFYPTRGTDTQYF. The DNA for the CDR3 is TGCGCCAGCAGCTTCTACCCGACACGAGGCACAGATACGCAGTATTTT. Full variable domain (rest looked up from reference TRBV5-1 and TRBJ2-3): KAGVTQTPRYLIKTRGQQVTLSCSPISGHRSVSWYQQTPGQGLQFLFEYFSETQRNKGNFPGRFSGRQFSNSRSEMNVSTLELGDSALYLCASSFYPTRGTDTQYFGPGTRLTVL.

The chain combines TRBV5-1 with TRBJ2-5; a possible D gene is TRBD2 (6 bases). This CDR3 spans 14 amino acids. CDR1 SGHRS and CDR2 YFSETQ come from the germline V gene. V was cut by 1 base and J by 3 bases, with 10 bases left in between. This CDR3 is CASSLYGGKETQYF. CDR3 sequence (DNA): TGCGCCAGCAGCTTGTACGGGGGAAAAGAGACCCAGTACTTC.

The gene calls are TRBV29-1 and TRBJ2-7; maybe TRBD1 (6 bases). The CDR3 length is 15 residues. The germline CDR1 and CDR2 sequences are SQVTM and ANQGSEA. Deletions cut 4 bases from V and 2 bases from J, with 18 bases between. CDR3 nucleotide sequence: TGCAGCGTTGCAGCGTCGGCAGGGGTAACCTACGAGCAGTACTTC. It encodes CSVAASAGVTYEQYF.

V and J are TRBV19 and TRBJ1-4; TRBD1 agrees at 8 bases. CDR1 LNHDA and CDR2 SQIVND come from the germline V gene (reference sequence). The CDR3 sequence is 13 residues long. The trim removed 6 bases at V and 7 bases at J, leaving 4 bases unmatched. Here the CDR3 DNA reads TGTGCCAGTAGGGACAGGGAGGCTGAAAAACTGTTTTTT. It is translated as CASRDREAEKLFF.

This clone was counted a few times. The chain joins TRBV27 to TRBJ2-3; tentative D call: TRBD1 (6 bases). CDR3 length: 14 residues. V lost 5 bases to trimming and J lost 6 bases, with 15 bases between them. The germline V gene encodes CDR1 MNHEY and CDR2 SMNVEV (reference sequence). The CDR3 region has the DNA TGTGCCAGCAGTCAATCACAGGGATCCGATACGCAGTATTTT. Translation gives CASSQSQGSDTQYF.

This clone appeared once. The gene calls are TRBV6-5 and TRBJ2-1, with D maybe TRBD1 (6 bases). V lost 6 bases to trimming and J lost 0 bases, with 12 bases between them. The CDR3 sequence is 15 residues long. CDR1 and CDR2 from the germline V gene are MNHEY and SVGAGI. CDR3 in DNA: TGTGCCAGCAGCCCCGGACAGATCTCCTACAATGAGCAGTTCTTC. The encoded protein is CASSPGQISYNEQFF.

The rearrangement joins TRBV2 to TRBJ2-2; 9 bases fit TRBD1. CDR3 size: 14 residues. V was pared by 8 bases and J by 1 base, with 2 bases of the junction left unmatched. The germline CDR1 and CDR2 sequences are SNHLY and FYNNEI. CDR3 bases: TGTGCCAGCGGGGACAGGGAGAACACCGGGGAGCTGTTTTTT. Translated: CASGDRENTGELFF.

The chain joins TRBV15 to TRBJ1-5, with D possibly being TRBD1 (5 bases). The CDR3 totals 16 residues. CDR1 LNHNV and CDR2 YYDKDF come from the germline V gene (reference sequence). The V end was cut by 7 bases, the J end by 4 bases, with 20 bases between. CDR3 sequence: CATTPLGGRGNQPQHF. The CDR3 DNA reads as TGTGCCACCACTCCGCTGGGGGGTCGAGGTAATCAGCCCCAGCATTTT.

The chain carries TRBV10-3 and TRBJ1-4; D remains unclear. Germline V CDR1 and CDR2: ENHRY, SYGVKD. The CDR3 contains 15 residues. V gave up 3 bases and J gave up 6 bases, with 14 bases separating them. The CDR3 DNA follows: TGTGCCATCAGTGACTTGTCGGGGAGGGATGAAAAACTGTTTTTT. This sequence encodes CAISDLSGRDEKLFF.

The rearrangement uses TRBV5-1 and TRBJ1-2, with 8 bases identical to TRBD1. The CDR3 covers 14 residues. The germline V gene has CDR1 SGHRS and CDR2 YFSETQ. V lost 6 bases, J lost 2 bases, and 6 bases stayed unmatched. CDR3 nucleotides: TGCGCCAGCACCCAGACAGGGGCCAACTATGGCTACACCTTC. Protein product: CASTQTGANYGYTF.

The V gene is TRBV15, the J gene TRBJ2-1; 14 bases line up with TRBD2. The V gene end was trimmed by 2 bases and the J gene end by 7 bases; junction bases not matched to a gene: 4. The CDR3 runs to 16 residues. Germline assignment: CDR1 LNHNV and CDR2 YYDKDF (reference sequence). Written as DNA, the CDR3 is TGTGCCACCAGCAGACCCGGGACTAGCGGGAGAAATGAGCAGTTCTTC. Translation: CATSRPGTSGRNEQFF.

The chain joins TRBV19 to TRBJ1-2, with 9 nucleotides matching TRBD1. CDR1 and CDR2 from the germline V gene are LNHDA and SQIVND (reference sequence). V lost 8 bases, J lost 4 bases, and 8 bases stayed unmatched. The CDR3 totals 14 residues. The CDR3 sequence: CASPNRGRGYGYTF. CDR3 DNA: TGTGCCAGTCCGAACAGGGGGCGCGGCTATGGCTACACCTTC.

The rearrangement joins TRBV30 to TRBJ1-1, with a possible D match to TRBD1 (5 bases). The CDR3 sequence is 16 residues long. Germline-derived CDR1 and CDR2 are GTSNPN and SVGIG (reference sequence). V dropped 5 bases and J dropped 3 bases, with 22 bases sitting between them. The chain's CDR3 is CAWVGQGGLTYTEAFF. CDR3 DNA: TGTGCCTGGGTGGGGCAGGGAGGGTTAACGTACACTGAAGCTTTCTTT.

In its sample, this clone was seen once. In DNA, the CDR3 is TGTGCCAGTCGAACAGGGAATGGCTACACCTTC. Protein product: CASRTGNGYTF. The chain employs TRBV28 and TRBJ1-2, with D possibly being TRBD1 (6 bases). This CDR3 contains 11 residues. Looked up from germline, CDR1 is MDHEN and CDR2 is SYDVKM. V lost 9 bases to trimming and J lost 6 bases, with 11 bases between them.

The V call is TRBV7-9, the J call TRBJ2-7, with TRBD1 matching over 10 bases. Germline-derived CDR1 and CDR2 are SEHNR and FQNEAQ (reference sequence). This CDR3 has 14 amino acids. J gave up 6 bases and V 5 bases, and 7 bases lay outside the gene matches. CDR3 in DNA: TGTGCCAGCAGCCACAGGACAGGGGGTCCCGAGCAGTACTTC. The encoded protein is CASSHRTGGPEQYF.

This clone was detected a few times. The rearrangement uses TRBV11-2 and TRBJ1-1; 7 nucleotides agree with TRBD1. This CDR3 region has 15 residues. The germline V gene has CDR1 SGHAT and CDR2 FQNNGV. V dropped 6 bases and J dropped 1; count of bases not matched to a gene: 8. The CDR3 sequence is CASSHRQGKNTEAFF. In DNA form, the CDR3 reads TGTGCCAGCAGTCACCGACAGGGTAAGAACACTGAAGCTTTCTTT. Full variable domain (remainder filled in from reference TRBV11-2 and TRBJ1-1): EAGVAQSPRYKIIEKRQSVAFWCNPISGHATLYWYQQILGQGPKLLIQFQNNGVVDDSQLPKDRFSAERLKGVDSTLKIQPAKLEDSAVYLCASSHRQGKNTEAFFGQGTRLTVV.

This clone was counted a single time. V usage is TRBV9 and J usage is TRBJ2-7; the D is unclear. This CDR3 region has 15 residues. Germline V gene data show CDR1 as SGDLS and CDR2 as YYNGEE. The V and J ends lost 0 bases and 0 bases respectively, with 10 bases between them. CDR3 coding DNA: TGTGCCAGCAGCGTAGAATGGTTGAGCTCCTACGAGCAGTACTTC. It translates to CASSVEWLSSYEQYF. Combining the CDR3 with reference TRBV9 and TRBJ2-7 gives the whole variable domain DSGVTQTPKHLITATGQRVTLRCSPRSGDLSVYWYQQSLDQGLQFLIQYYNGEERAKGNILERFSAQQFPDLHSELNLSSLELGDSALYFCASSVEWLSSYEQYFGPGTRLTVT.

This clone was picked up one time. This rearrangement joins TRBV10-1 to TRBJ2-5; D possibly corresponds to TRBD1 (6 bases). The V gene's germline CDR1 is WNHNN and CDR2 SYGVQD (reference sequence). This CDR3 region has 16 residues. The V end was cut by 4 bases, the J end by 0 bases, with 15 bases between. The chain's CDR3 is CASSAPGQIHQETQYF. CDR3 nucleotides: TGCGCCAGCAGTGCCCCGGGACAAATACACCAAGAGACCCAGTACTTC.

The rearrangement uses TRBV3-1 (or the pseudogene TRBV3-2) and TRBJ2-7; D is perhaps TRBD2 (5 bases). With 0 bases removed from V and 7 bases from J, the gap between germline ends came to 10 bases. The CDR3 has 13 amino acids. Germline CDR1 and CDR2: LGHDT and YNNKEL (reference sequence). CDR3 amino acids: CASSQDPSGEQYF. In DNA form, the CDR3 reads TGTGCCAGCAGCCAAGATCCTTCGGGGGAGCAGTACTTC.

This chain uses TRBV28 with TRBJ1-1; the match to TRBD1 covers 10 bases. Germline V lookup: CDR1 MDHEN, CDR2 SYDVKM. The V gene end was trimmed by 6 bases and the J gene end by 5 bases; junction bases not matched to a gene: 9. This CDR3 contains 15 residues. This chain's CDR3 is CASSDRDRGWTEAFF. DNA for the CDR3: TGTGCCAGCAGCGACCGGGACAGGGGTTGGACTGAAGCTTTCTTT.

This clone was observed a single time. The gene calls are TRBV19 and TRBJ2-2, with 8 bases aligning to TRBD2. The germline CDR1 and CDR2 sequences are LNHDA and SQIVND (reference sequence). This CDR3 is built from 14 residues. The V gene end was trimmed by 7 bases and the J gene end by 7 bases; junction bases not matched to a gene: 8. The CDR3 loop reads CASNDGGAGGELFF. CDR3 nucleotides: TGTGCCAGTAACGACGGGGGGGCCGGCGGGGAGCTGTTTTTT.

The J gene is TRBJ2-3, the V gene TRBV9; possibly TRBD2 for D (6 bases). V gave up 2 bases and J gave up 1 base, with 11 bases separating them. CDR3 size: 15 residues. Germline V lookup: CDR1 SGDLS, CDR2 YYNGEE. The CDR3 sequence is CASSVAGGGTDTQYF. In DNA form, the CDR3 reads TGTGCCAGCAGCGTGGCCGGGGGAGGCACAGATACGCAGTATTTT.

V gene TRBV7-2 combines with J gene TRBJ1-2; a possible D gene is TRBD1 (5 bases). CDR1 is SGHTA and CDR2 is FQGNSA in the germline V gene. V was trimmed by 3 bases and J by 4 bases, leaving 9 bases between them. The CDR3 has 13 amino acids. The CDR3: CASSLGGTYGYTF. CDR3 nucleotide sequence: TGTGCCAGCAGCTTGGGGGGGACCTATGGCTACACCTTC. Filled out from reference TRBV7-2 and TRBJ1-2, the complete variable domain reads GAGVSQSPSNKVTEKGKDVELRCDPISGHTALYWYRQSLGQGLEFLIYFQGNSAPDKSGLPSDRFSAERTGGSVSTLTIQRTQQEDSAVYLCASSLGGTYGYTFGSGTRLTVV.

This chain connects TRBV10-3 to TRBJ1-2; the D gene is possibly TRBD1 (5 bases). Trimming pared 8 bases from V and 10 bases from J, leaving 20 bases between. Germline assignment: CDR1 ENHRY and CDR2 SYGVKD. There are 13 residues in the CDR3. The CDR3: CAILYPDSGAYTF. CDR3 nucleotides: TGTGCCATCTTATACCCTGACAGCGGGGCCTACACCTTC.

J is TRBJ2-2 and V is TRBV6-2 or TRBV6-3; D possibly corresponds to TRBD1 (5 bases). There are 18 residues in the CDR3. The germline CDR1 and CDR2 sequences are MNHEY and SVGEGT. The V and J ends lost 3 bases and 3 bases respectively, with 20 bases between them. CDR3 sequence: CASSYTPRRVDHTGELFF. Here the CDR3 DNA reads TGTGCCAGCAGTTATACCCCCCGCAGGGTCGACCACACCGGGGAGCTGTTTTTT.

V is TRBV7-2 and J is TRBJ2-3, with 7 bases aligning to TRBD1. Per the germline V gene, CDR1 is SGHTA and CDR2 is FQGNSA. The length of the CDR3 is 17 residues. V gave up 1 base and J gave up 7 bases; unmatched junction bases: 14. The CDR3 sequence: CASSLGYRDSPSNTQYF. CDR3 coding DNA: TGTGCCAGCAGCTTAGGATATCGGGACAGTCCCAGCAATACGCAGTATTTT.

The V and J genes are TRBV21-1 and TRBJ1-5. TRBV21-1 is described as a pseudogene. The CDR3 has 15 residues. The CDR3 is CASSNCPNPCQPQHF. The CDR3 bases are TGTGCCAGCAGCAATTGCCCTAACCCATGTCAGCCCCAGCATTTT.